A selection of T cell receptor beta chains follows, all from one sample in a study of siplizumab effects on memory and regulatory T cells. Profiled with immunoSEQ multiplex PCR; TCRdb holds only in-frame clones, not every one. Among about 120,000 clones listed, just over 90% were seen once. The sample taken for sequencing was non-Treg CD4+ T cells sorted from blood. The receptors here all came from a human donor in good health. CDR3s include the opening cysteine and the closing phenylalanine or tryptophan. A D gene is named only where the DNA matches it firmly. Size values are once, few and many counts, or a class for expanded clones, and some rows have none.

abundance	j_gene	d_gene	v_gene	CDR3aa	CDR3nt
NA	TRBJ2-6	TRBD1	TRBV28	CASKGGTDWAGANVLTF	TGTGCCAGCAAGGGTGGGACAGACTGGGCTGGGGCCAACGTCCTGACTTTC
once	TRBJ2-7	NA	TRBV6-5	CASSYSLADSYEQYF	TGTGCCAGCAGTTACTCCCTAGCCGACTCCTACGAGCAGTACTTC
NA	TRBJ1-4	TRBD1	TRBV7-9	CASSPTGDATNEKLFF	TGTGCCAGCAGCCCGACAGGGGATGCAACTAATGAAAAACTGTTTTTT
NA	TRBJ2-2	NA	TRBV25-1	CASSSTGTGELFF	TGTGCCAGCAGCAGTACCGGGACAGGGGAGCTGTTTTTT
NA	TRBJ1-2	TRBD1	TRBV19	CASLGGQTSGYTF	TGTGCCAGTCTGGGGGGACAGACGTCTGGCTACACCTTC
NA	TRBJ2-3	NA	TRBV7-6	CASSPTSLGDTQYF	TGTGCCAGCAGTCCTACCTCGCTAGGGGATACGCAGTATTTT
NA	TRBJ1-1	NA	TRBV12-1	CASSDPDRDTEAFF	TGTGCCAGCAGCGACCCAGACAGGGACACTGAAGCTTTCTTT
NA	TRBJ2-3	NA	TRBV4-2	CASSHPFGGSTDTQYF	TGTGCCAGCAGCCATCCATTCGGGGGAAGCACAGATACGCAGTATTTT
NA	TRBJ2-1	TRBD1	TRBV7-3	CASSKRTGGSSYNEQFF	TGTGCCAGCAGCAAACGGACAGGGGGAAGCTCCTACAATGAGCAGTTCTTC
NA	TRBJ1-3	TRBD1	TRBV28	CASRQGTSAGNTIYF	TGTGCCAGCAGACAGGGGACATCCGCTGGAAACACCATATATTTT
NA	TRBJ2-7	TRBD2	TRBV5-8	CASSSRRGGAGEQYF	TGTGCCAGCAGCTCCCGCCGGGGGGGAGCGGGCGAGCAGTACTTC
NA	TRBJ1-3	NA	TRBV5-1	CASSLAGFGNTIYF	TGCGCCAGCAGCTTGGCAGGGTTCGGAAACACCATATATTTT
NA	TRBJ1-5	TRBD1	TRBV18	CASSSAKGATRNQPQHF	TGTGCCAGCTCATCCGCGAAGGGGGCGACCCGAAATCAGCCCCAGCATTTT
NA	TRBJ1-1	NA	TRBV5-6	CASSLGGRIGEAFF	TGTGCCAGCAGCTTGGGGGGACGTATAGGTGAAGCTTTCTTT
NA	TRBJ1-6	TRBD1	TRBV7-2	CASSLGTGQPLNSPLHF	TGTGCCAGCAGCCTGGGGACAGGTCAACCTTTAAATTCACCCCTCCACTTT
NA	TRBJ2-5	NA	TRBV6-6	CASSYGETRETQYF	TGTGCCAGCAGTTATGGGGAGACCAGGGAGACCCAGTACTTC
NA	TRBJ2-7	NA	TRBV23-1	CASSGEQYF	TGCGCCAGCAGTGGCGAGCAGTACTTC
once	TRBJ2-2	NA	TRBV7-8	CASSFLYPPEAGELFF	TGTGCCAGCAGCTTCCTTTATCCCCCGGAGGCCGGGGAGCTGTTTTTT
NA	TRBJ2-3	TRBD2	TRBV9	CASSPSGGGSDTQYF	TGTGCCAGCAGCCCGAGCGGGGGGGGATCAGATACGCAGTATTTT
NA	TRBJ2-7	NA	TRBV6-5	CASSYDRANDEQYF	TGTGCCAGCAGTTACGACCGGGCCAATGACGAGCAGTACTTC